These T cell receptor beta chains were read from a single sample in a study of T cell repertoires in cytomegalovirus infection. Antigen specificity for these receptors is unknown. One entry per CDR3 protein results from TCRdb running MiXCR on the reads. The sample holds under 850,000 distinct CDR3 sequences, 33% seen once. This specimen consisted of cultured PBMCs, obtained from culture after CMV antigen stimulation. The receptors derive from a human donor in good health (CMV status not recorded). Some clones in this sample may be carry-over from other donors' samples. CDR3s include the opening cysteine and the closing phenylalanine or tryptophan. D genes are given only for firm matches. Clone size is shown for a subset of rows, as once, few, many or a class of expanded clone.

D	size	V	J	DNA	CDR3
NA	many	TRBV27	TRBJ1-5	TGTGCCAGCAGTTTATATCAGCCCCAGCATTTT	CASSLYQPQHF
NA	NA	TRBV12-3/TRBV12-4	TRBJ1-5	TGTGCCAGCAGTTTTGGGGATGGGGTTAGCAATCAGCCCCAGCATTTT	CASSFGDGVSNQPQHF
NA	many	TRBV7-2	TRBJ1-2	TGTGCCAGCAGCTTAGCGAATCAGGATGGCTACACCTTC	CASSLANQDGYTF
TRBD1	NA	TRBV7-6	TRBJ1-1	TGTGCCAGCAGCTCCGGACAGGGAAGATCAGCTTTCTTT	CASSSGQGRSAFF
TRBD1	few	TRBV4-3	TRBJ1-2	TGCGCCAGCAGCAAGACCGGGACAGGGGTCGGCTACACCTTC	CASSKTGTGVGYTF
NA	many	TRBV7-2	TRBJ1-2	TGTGCCAGCAGCTTACAGGGCTCGGACTACACCTTC	CASSLQGSDYTF
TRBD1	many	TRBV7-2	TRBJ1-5	TGTGCCAGCAGTCGATCCGGGACAGGGAGTTATAGCAATCAGCCCCAGCATTTT	CASSRSGTGSYSNQPQHF
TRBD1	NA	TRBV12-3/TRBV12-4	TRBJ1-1	TGTGCCAGCAGCGGAACAGGGGGCGCGGGACTGGGCACTGAAGCTTTCTTT	CASSGTGGAGLGTEAFF
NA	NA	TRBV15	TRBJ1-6	TGTGCCACCAGCAGAGATGTATTCGGTAATTCACCCCTCCACTTT	CATSRDVFGNSPLHF
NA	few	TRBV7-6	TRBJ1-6	TGTGCCAGCAGATCAGGGTACCCCTATAATTCACCCCTCCACTTT	CASRSGYPYNSPLHF
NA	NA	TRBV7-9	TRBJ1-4	TGTGCCAGCAGCTTAACACAGGCTCGTAATGAAAAACTGTTTTTT	CASSLTQARNEKLFF
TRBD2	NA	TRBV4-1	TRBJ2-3	TGCGCCAGCAGCCAAGGCGGGCTGGCGGGAGGAGGGGCAGATACGCAGTATTTT	CASSQGGLAGGGADTQYF
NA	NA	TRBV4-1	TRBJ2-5	TGCGCCAGCAGCCGAAGGGCTACGGAGACCCAGTACTTC	CASSRRATETQYF
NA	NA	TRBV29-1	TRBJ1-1	TGCAGCGTCCGGACTTCTGGGCTGAACACTGAAGCTTTCTTT	CSVRTSGLNTEAFF
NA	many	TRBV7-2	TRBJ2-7	TGTGCCAGCAGCTTAGCCGGGACACTCCCAGAGCAGTACTTC	CASSLAGTLPEQYF
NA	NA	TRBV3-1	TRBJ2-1	TGTGCCAGCAGCCAAGAGTGGACCCGAGGGAGCTCCTACAATGAGCAGTTCTTC	CASSQEWTRGSSYNEQFF
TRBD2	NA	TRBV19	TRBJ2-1	TGTGCCAGTAGTCCCCTGACTAGCGGGAGCCCCAGGGAGCAGTTCTTC	CASSPLTSGSPREQFF
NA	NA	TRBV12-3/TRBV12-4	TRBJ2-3	TGTGCCAGCAGTTTGCTAGCCACAGATACGCAGTATTTT	CASSLLATDTQYF
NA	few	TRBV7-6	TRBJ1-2	TGTGCCAGCAGCTTAGAGCAGGGATGGAACTATGGCTACACCTTC	CASSLEQGWNYGYTF
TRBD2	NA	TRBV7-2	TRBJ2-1	TGTGCCAGCAGGGGGGGGACTAGCGCTGGCAGTGAGCAGTTCTTC	CASRGGTSAGSEQFF
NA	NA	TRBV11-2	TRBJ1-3	TGTGCCAGCACCAGCGGGGGAAACACCATATATTTT	CASTSGGNTIYF
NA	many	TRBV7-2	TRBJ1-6	TGTGCCAGCACCCCCTACCACGGCTCACCCCTCCACTTT	CASTPYHGSPLHF
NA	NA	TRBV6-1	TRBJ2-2	TGTGCCAGCAGTGGGGTGAACACCGGGGAGCTGTTTTTT	CASSGVNTGELFF
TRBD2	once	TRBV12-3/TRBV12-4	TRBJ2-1	TGTGCCAGCAGGACTAGCGGAGGGGATGGAGGTGAGCAGTTCTTC	CASRTSGGDGGEQFF
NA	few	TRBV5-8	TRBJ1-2	TGTGCCAGCAGCGTGGGACATGCCTCTCGGGGCTACACCTTC	CASSVGHASRGYTF
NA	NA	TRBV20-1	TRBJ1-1	TGCAGTGCTAGATGGCAGGCATTAGGTGTGAACACTGAAGCTTTCTTT	CSARWQALGVNTEAFF
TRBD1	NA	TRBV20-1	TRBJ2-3	TGCAGTGCACTTACAGGGGTTGTAGATACGCAGTATTTT	CSALTGVVDTQYF
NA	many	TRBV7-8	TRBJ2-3	TGTGCCAGCATGCCGTTTCGCACAGATACGCAGTATTTT	CASMPFRTDTQYF
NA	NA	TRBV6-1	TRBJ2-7	TGTGCCAGCAGTGAAGGCTTGAGGGCCGAGCAGTACTTC	CASSEGLRAEQYF
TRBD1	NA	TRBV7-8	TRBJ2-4	TGTGCCAGCAGCTTACTCCGACAGGGAAACATTCAGTACTTC	CASSLLRQGNIQYF
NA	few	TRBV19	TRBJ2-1	TGTGCCAGTAGTATGGGGTTCACCGAGCAGTTCTTC	CASSMGFTEQFF
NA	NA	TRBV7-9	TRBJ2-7	TGTGCCAGCAGCTATTGGGGGGATCCCTACGAGCAGTACTTC	CASSYWGDPYEQYF
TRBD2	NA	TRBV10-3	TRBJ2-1	TGTGCCATCGGGCGGGAGGTCAATGAGCAGTTCTTC	CAIGREVNEQFF
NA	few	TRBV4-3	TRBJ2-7	TGCGCCAGCAGCCCACTCCCGGACTCCTACGAGCAGTACTTC	CASSPLPDSYEQYF
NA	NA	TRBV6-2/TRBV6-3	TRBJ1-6	TGTGCCAGCAGTTCTCTCGCAGGAGGAGGGCCATTCACCCTCCACTTT	CASSSLAGGGPFTLHF
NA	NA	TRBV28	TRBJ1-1	TGTGCCAGCAGTGCGGGATTGGCTTTCTTT	CASSAGLAFF
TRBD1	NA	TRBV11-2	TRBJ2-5	TGTGCCAGCAGCTCCCTGGACAGGGAGGAGACCCAGTACTTC	CASSSLDREETQYF
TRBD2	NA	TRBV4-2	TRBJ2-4	TGTGCCAGCAGCCAAGATGTACTAGCGGGGGGTCAAAACATTCAGTACTTC	CASSQDVLAGGQNIQYF
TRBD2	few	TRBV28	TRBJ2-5	TGTGCCAGCAGTAGCAGCGGGGGAGGGCAAGAGACCCAGTACTTC	CASSSSGGGQETQYF
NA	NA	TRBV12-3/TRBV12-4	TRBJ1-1	TGTGCCAGCAGTTTATACAGCTGGGGGACGGCGAACACTGAAGCTTTCTTT	CASSLYSWGTANTEAFF
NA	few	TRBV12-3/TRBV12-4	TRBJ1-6	TGTGCCAGCAGTCCGGGATCTGGGTGGAATTCACCCCTCCACTTT	CASSPGSGWNSPLHF
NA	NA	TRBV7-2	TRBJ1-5	TGTGCCAGCAGCCCAGGAAGAACCTTCACTCACAATCAGCCCCAGCATTTT	CASSPGRTFTHNQPQHF
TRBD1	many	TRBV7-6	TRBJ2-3	TGTGCCAGCAGCGCCCCCGGTGGGGGACAGGGGCTAGATACGCAGTATTTT	CASSAPGGGQGLDTQYF
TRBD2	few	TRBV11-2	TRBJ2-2	TGTGCCAGCAGCTTATCTTTGCGGGAGGATAACACCGGGGAGCTGTTTTTT	CASSLSLREDNTGELFF
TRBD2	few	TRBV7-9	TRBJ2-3	TGTGCCAGCAGCTTATACCCGACTAGCGGGGCAGATACGCAGTATTTT	CASSLYPTSGADTQYF
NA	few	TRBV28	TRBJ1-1	TGTGCCAGCAGTTTAAGTTTTAGGGTGAACACTGAAGCTTTCTTT	CASSLSFRVNTEAFF
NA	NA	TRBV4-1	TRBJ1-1	TGCGCCAGCAGCCAACCAGACAGACTTAAGAGTGAAGCTTTCTTT	CASSQPDRLKSEAFF
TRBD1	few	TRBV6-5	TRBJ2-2	TGTGCCAGCTTTAGGACAGGGGTGTCCGGGGAGCTGTTTTTT	CASFRTGVSGELFF
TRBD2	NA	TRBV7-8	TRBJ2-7	TGTGCCAGCAGCTCCCTAGCGGGAGGGACTCGGGAGCAGTACTTC	CASSSLAGGTREQYF
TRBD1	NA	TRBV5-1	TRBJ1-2	TGCGCCAGCAGCTTGGAGGGACAGGGAACATCTGCGGGCTACACCTTC	CASSLEGQGTSAGYTF
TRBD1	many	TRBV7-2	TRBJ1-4	TGTGCCAGCAGCTTGCAGGGGGCAACTAATGAAAAACTGTTTTTT	CASSLQGATNEKLFF
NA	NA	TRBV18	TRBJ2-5	TGTGCCAGCTCACCACGGGGTGGAATCCAAGAGACCCAGTACTTC	CASSPRGGIQETQYF